Following are 9 T cell receptor beta chains from one sample sequenced in a study of T cell responses to AZD1222 COVID-19 vaccine. Sequencing used immunoSEQ multiplex PCR; TCRdb keeps in-frame clones, though not all of them. The table has 150,000 to 180,000 clones, 80% to 90% seen once; the top ten hold under 7%. This specimen was peripheral blood, taken on day 0 of MenACWY control vaccination. Source of these receptors: an adult in good health.

This chain connects TRBV19 to TRBJ2-1, with 13 positions matching TRBD2. With 5 bases clipped from V and 11 bases from J, the junction kept 3 bases outside the gene matches. Germline CDR1 is LNHDA and CDR2 is SQIVND (reference sequence). The CDR3 is made up of 13 amino acids. CDR3 DNA: TGTGCCAGTAGTTGGGGACTAGCGGGAAAGCAGTTCTTC. It yields the protein CASSWGLAGKQFF.

The chain joins TRBV6-5 to TRBJ2-5, with TRBD1 matching over 9 bases. Germline V CDR1 and CDR2: MNHEY, SVGAGI. V trimming: 0 bases; J trimming: 4 bases; junction bases outside the gene matches: 3. This CDR3 contains 15 residues. The CDR3 coding sequence is TGTGCCAGCAGTTACTCGGGACAGGGTAGAGAGACCCAGTACTTC. It translates to CASSYSGQGRETQYF.

The chain employs TRBV5-6 and TRBJ2-1; no firm D call. V lost 3 bases and J lost 0, with 13 bases in between. Germline loops: CDR1 SGHDT, CDR2 YYEEEE. The CDR3 spans 16 residues. CDR3 residues: CASSSTILSSYNEQFF. The CDR3 nucleotides read TGTGCCAGCAGCTCTACTATCCTAAGCTCCTACAATGAGCAGTTCTTC. Full variable domain (missing parts from reference TRBV5-6 and TRBJ2-1): DAGVTQSPTHLIKTRGQQVTLRCSPKSGHDTVSWYQQALGQGPQFIFQYYEEEERQRGNFPDRFSGHQFPNYSSELNVNALLLGDSALYLCASSSTILSSYNEQFFGPGTRLTVL.

This chain joins TRBV5-5 and TRBJ1-2; D unresolved. Trimming took off 3 bases at V and 4 bases at J, with 7 bases between the two ends. CDR1 is SGHKS, CDR2 YYEKEE, per germline (reference sequence). This CDR3 is 12 amino acids long. Written as DNA, the CDR3 is TGTGCCAGCAGCTCCTCAGGCTATGGCTACACCTTC. Encoded protein: CASSSSGYGYTF.

The rearrangement uses TRBV13 and TRBJ1-1, with D unresolved. Germline V CDR1 and CDR2: PRHDT, FYEKMQ (reference sequence). The V and J ends lost 5 bases and 4 bases respectively, with 14 bases between them. The CDR3 is made up of 14 amino acids. CDR3: CASSGSGSITEAFF. In DNA form, the CDR3 reads TGTGCCAGCAGCGGCTCCGGCAGTATCACTGAAGCTTTCTTT.

This rearrangement joins TRBV20-1 to TRBJ1-1; a possible D gene is TRBD1 (6 bases). The CDR3 is made up of 14 amino acids. Trimming pared 3 bases from V and 1 base from J, leaving 12 bases between. Per the germline V gene, CDR1 is DFQATT and CDR2 is SNEGSKA (reference sequence). This CDR3 is CSASRGRGNTEAFF. The DNA for the CDR3 is TGCAGTGCTAGTCGCGGCAGGGGGAACACTGAAGCTTTCTTT.

The sample holds a few counts of this clone. The V call is TRBV6-6, the J call TRBJ2-7, with D possibly TRBD2 on 5 matching bases. The CDR3 has 13 amino acids. CDR1 is MNHNY, CDR2 SVGAGI, per germline (reference sequence). The V gene lost 0 bases and the J gene lost 5 bases, with 8 bases spanning the gap. CDR3 sequence reads: CASSYSEVNEQYF. CDR3 DNA sequence: TGTGCCAGCAGTTACTCGGAGGTAAACGAGCAGTACTTC.

V is TRBV20-1 and J is TRBJ1-1; D not resolved. Trimming left V 6 bases short and J 1 base short, with 6 bases between. This CDR3 region has 11 residues. CDR1 is DFQATT and CDR2 is SNEGSKA in the germline V gene (reference sequence). The CDR3 reads CSASRNTEAFF. CDR3 DNA: TGCAGTGCGAGTCGGAACACTGAAGCTTTCTTT.

J is TRBJ1-1 and V is TRBV9; TRBD1 agrees at 8 bases. From germline, CDR1 is SGDLS and CDR2 YYNGEE. The CDR3 sequence is 13 residues long. V lost 3 bases to trimming and J lost 10 bases; unmatched junction nucleotides: 8. The chain's CDR3 is CASSARQGWVAFF. The CDR3 DNA is TGTGCCAGCAGCGCCAGACAGGGGTGGGTAGCTTTCTTT.